One sample yielded the 4 T cell receptor beta chains listed below, sequenced in a study of cytomegalovirus exposure and HLA in healthy donors. PCR used 60 Vbeta primers and 13 Jbeta primers. The table came from immunoSEQ multiplex PCR; TCRdb's copy has only in-frame clones and leaves some out. The table has 150,000 to 200,000 clones, roughly 65% seen once; the top ten hold 4.5%. The sample consisted of PBMCs. These receptors were taken from a woman in her late teens or twenties in good health and CMV-seropositive.

This chain connects TRBV5-1 to TRBJ1-1, with 8 bases lining up with TRBD1. V trimming: 3 bases; J trimming: 0 bases; junction bases outside the gene matches: 10. CDR1 is SGHRS, CDR2 YFSETQ, per germline. There are 17 residues in the CDR3. For the CDR3, the DNA is TGCGCCAGCAGCTCCTCCGGGACAGGTCAATTGAACACTGAAGCTTTCTTT. As protein: CASSSSGTGQLNTEAFF.

This chain's CDR3 is CASTNQIAQNTEAFF. In DNA form, the CDR3 reads TGTGCCAGCACCAACCAGATAGCTCAGAACACTGAAGCTTTCTTT. V and J are TRBV28 and TRBJ1-1; D is uncertain. CDR3 length: 15 residues. V was clipped by 7 bases and J by 1 base, with 16 bases between them. CDR1 and CDR2 (germline): MDHEN, SYDVKM. The full variable domain, completed using reference TRBV28 and TRBJ1-1, is DVKVTQSSRYLVKRTGEKVFLECVQDMDHENMFWYRQDPGLGLRLIYFSYDVKMKEKGDIPEGYSVSREKKERFSLILESASTNQTSMYLCASTNQIAQNTEAFFGQGTRLTVV.

With regard to this clone: This specimen includes other DNA sequences encoding the same CDR3. The rearrangement uses TRBV5-1 and TRBJ1-1; the D is unclear. CDR1 and CDR2 (germline): SGHRS, YFSETQ. The V end lost 2 bases, the J end lost 1 base, and 6 bases lay between the germline ends. The CDR3 loop spans 13 amino acids. The DNA of the CDR3 is TGCGCCAGCAGCTTAGCCCAGAACACTGAAGCTTTCTTT. The encoded protein is CASSLAQNTEAFF.

V is TRBV10-1 and J is TRBJ2-3; 7 bases map to TRBD1. This CDR3 comprises 17 residues. Germline assignment: CDR1 WNHNN and CDR2 SYGVQD (reference sequence). V was clipped by 2 bases and J by 3 bases; unmatched bases: 11. CDR3: CASSEIGAGGVTDTQYF. Written as DNA, the CDR3 is TGCGCCAGCAGTGAGATTGGGGCAGGGGGAGTGACAGATACGCAGTATTTT.